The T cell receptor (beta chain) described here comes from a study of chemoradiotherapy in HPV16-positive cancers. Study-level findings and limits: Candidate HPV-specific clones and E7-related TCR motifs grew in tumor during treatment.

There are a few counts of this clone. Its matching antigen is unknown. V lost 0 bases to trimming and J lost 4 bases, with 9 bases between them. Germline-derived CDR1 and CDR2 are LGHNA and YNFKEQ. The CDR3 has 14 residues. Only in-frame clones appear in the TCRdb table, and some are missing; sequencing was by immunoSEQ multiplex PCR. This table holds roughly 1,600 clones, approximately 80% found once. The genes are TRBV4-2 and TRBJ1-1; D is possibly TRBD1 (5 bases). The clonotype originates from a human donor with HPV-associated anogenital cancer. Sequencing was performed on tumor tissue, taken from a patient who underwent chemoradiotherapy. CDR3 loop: CASSQDWGRTEAFF. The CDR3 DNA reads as TGTGCCAGCAGCCAAGATTGGGGCCGCACTGAAGCTTTCTTT.